One sample yielded the 25 T cell receptor beta chains listed below, sequenced in a study of shared T cell receptors in the human thymus (dated by TCRdb to about 2021). The library relied on the immunoSEQ multiplex PCR assay. The source is immuneACCESS, and TCRdb retained only in-frame sequences with V and J called. Part of the clones is not carried over; for the studies checked, unresolved V genes explain less than half of this, and the remainder is unexplained. The table for this sample lists over 450,000 clones; 78% of them were counted only once. The leading ten clones occupy about 0.013% of the sample. These data were also filed under a second study, of human thymus T cells.

The specimen was thymocytes. Receptors originate from a boy under two years old with a congenital heart defect. Donor details come from another sample of the same person, matched by shared clones.

CDR3 region: CASSTDRGEGYTF. The CDR3 DNA reads as TGTGCCAGCTCAACGGACAGGGGCGAAGGCTACACCTTC. The chain combines TRBV18 with TRBJ1-2, with 9 bases lining up with TRBD1. J lost 8 bases, V lost 5 bases, and 6 bases had no gene match. The CDR3 runs to 13 residues. Germline V lookup: CDR1 KGHSH, CDR2 LQKENI. Full variable domain (outside the CDR3, taken from reference TRBV18 and TRBJ1-2): NAGVMQNPRHLVRRRGQEARLRCSPMKGHSHVYWYRQLPEEGLKFMVYLQKENIIDESGMPKERFSAEFPKEGPSILRIQQVVRGDSAAYFCASSTDRGEGYTFGSGTRLTVV.

The chain combines TRBV5-1 with TRBJ1-2, with a tentative D call TRBD1 (6 bases). Germline V gives CDR1 SGHRS, CDR2 YFSETQ. The V gene lost 1 base and the J gene lost 12 bases, with 16 bases spanning the gap. This CDR3 is 13 amino acids long. CDR3 protein: CASSLSQDSSDTF. The CDR3 nucleotides are TGCGCCAGCAGCTTGTCCCAGGACAGTTCAGACACCTTC.

This clone was seen just once. J is TRBJ1-2 and V is TRBV28; D call uncertain. The V end lost 5 bases, the J end lost 8 bases, and 15 bases lay between the germline ends. CDR1 is MDHEN, CDR2 SYDVKM, per germline. The CDR3 consists of 13 residues. Here the CDR3 DNA reads TGTGCCAGCAGTCCGACAAACGGTTCGGGCTACACCTTC. It specifies CASSPTNGSGYTF.

This clone was seen just once. The genes are TRBV7-7 and TRBJ2-5, with 9 bases aligning to TRBD2. V shed 5 bases, J shed 5 bases, and the junction held 21 bases outside the gene matches. In germline, CDR1 is SSHAT, CDR2 FNYEAQ (reference sequence). There are 19 residues in the CDR3. This CDR3 is CASSPRSDRSGRSGETQYF. For the CDR3, the DNA is TGTGCCAGCAGCCCCCGATCCGACCGCAGCGGGAGGTCCGGGGAGACCCAGTACTTC. The full variable domain, completed using reference TRBV7-7 and TRBJ2-5, is GAGVSQSPRYKVTKRGQDVTLRCDPISSHATLYWYQQALGQGPEFLTYFNYEAQPDKSGLPSDRFSAERPEGSISTLTIQRTEQRDSAMYRCASSPRSDRSGRSGETQYFGPGTRLLVL.

This clone was counted a few times. J is TRBJ1-1 and V is TRBV15; weak D call: TRBD1 (5 bases). Germline values: CDR1 LNHNV, CDR2 YYDKDF (reference sequence). The CDR3 has 13 amino acids. Trimming pared 6 bases from V and 5 bases from J, leaving 13 bases between. The CDR3 reads CATRRGVRTEAFF. The DNA of the CDR3 is TGTGCCACCAGGCGGGGGGTAAGGACTGAAGCTTTCTTT.

V and J are TRBV15 and TRBJ1-1, with D unclear. This CDR3 spans 13 amino acids. The V end was cut by 4 bases, the J end by 0 bases, with 6 bases between. The germline V gene has CDR1 LNHNV and CDR2 YYDKDF (reference sequence). This chain's CDR3 is CATSNPVNTEAFF. In DNA form, the CDR3 reads TGTGCCACCAGCAATCCAGTGAACACTGAAGCTTTCTTT.

CDR3 bases: TGTGCCAGCAGCCCAGGGGGACAGGGGGCAGATGAAAAACTGTTTTTT. Its protein product is CASSPGGQGADEKLFF. V is TRBV5-6 and J is TRBJ1-4, with 12 bases matching TRBD1. This CDR3 has 16 amino acids. The J segment lost 6 bases and the V segment lost 4 bases, leaving 7 bases of the junction unmatched. CDR1 and CDR2 (germline): SGHDT, YYEEEE.

This rearrangement joins TRBV6-5 to TRBJ2-3; 7 bases match TRBD2. Germline-derived CDR1 and CDR2 are MNHEY and SVGAGI. With V trimmed by 8 bases and J by 3 bases, 5 bases remained unmatched. This CDR3 comprises 13 residues. CDR3 DNA: TGTGCCAGCCTGGGAGGGTTAACAGATACGCAGTATTTT. It is translated as CASLGGLTDTQYF.

The chain recombines TRBV6-6 with TRBJ2-7; tentative D call: TRBD2 (6 bases). This CDR3 contains 13 residues. Trimming removed 4 bases at V and 3 bases at J, with 10 bases between. CDR1 is MNHNY, CDR2 SVGAGI, per germline (reference sequence). The CDR3: CASSSTDYYEQYF. The CDR3 DNA sequence: TGTGCCAGCAGTTCGACGGACTACTACGAGCAGTACTTC.

The chain has TRBV6-5 and TRBJ2-7, with 10 bases aligning to TRBD2. Losses at the gene ends were 5 bases for V and 5 bases for J; bases not matched to a gene: 9. Germline V gene data show CDR1 as MNHEY and CDR2 as SVGAGI. There are 15 residues in the CDR3. The DNA of the CDR3 is TGTGCCAGCAGTCCCCTACTAGCGGGAAGCGACGAGCAGTACTTC. Amino acid sequence: CASSPLLAGSDEQYF.

The chain combines TRBV4-1 with TRBJ1-2; D gene ambiguous. V lost 0 bases and J 8 bases, leaving 19 bases between the germline ends. This CDR3 has 16 residues. CDR1 is MGHRA, CDR2 YSYEKL, per germline. In DNA form, the CDR3 reads TGCGCCAGCAGCCAAGAGGGAATCCGGGGAGAGTCGGGCTACACCTTC. As protein: CASSQEGIRGESGYTF.

The J gene is TRBJ2-4, the V gene TRBV5-5, with D tentatively TRBD1 (5 bases). V was shortened by 4 bases and J by 0 bases, with 11 bases between the two germline ends. CDR1 is SGHKS, CDR2 YYEKEE, per germline (reference sequence). The CDR3 extends over 15 amino acids. In nucleotides, the CDR3 is TGTGCCAGCAGCCTCGACAGTCTAGCCAAAAACATTCAGTACTTC. It specifies CASSLDSLAKNIQYF.

The chain employs TRBV25-1 and TRBJ1-2, with 7 bases identical to TRBD1. The V gene's germline CDR1 is MGHDK and CDR2 SYGVNS. Losses at the gene ends were 8 bases for V and 4 bases for J; bases not matched to a gene: 4. There are 12 residues in the CDR3. The CDR3 DNA reads TGTGCCAGCCGGGACAGCTTCTATGGCTACACCTTC. Encoded protein: CASRDSFYGYTF.

The chain carries TRBV27 and TRBJ2-6, with D possibly TRBD2 on 5 matching bases. The germline gives CDR1 MNHEY, CDR2 SMNVEV (reference sequence). The length of the CDR3 is 16 residues. V lost 5 bases and J 1 base, leaving 12 bases between the germline ends. The chain's CDR3 is CASSPPEVSGANVLTF. In nucleotides, the CDR3 is TGTGCCAGCAGTCCCCCGGAGGTGTCTGGGGCCAACGTCCTGACTTTC.

The V and J genes are TRBV7-9 and TRBJ2-7; 11 nucleotides agree with TRBD1. The CDR3 spans 17 residues. The trim removed 0 bases at V and 6 bases at J, leaving 10 bases unmatched. The germline gives CDR1 SEHNR, CDR2 FQNEAQ (reference sequence). CDR3 nucleotide sequence: TGTGCCAGCAGCTTAGCGGGCCCCGGGACAGGGGGAAGCGAGCAGTACTTC. This translates into CASSLAGPGTGGSEQYF.

The rearrangement joins TRBV30 to TRBJ2-1; TRBD2 agrees at 8 bases. Germline CDR1 and CDR2: GTSNPN and SVGIG (reference sequence). The CDR3 consists of 13 residues. V lost 6 bases, J lost 6 bases, and 7 bases stayed unmatched. CDR3 DNA: TGTGCCTGTTCCCGGGAGGGACGCAATGAGCAGTTCTTC. Translating it yields CACSREGRNEQFF.

The chain is built from TRBV14 and TRBJ1-4, with D maybe TRBD1 (6 bases). Trimming removed 4 bases at V and 14 bases at J, with 17 bases between. The germline gives CDR1 SGHDN, CDR2 FVKESK. There are 13 residues in the CDR3. DNA for the CDR3: TGTGCCAGCAGCCCCGGGACAAGGAAAAGGCTGTTTTTT. Translating it yields CASSPGTRKRLFF.

The chain links TRBV27 to TRBJ2-2; 10 bases align to TRBD2. The CDR3 loop spans 16 amino acids. V lost 6 bases to trimming and J lost 3 bases; unmatched junction nucleotides: 7. Germline CDR1 and CDR2: MNHEY and SMNVEV (reference sequence). CDR3: CASRPLAGDDTGELFF. The CDR3, as DNA: TGTGCCAGCAGACCGCTAGCGGGAGATGACACCGGGGAGCTGTTTTTT.

V usage is TRBV11-2 and J usage is TRBJ2-2; 7 bases match TRBD2. Trimming removed 1 base from V and 5 bases from J; junction bases left unmatched: 7. Germline V gene lookup returns CDR1 SGHAT and CDR2 FQNNGV. The CDR3 runs to 16 residues. CDR3 sequence reads: CASSLAWTSLTGELFF. The CDR3 nucleotides read TGTGCCAGCAGCTTAGCCTGGACTAGTCTTACCGGGGAGCTGTTTTTT.

This sequence joins TRBV21-1 and TRBJ2-5; the DNA was not used to check the table's D call, TRBD1. TRBV21-1 is classified as a pseudogene. CDR3 size: 17 residues. Here the CDR3 reads CASSKSSGRGPGETQYF. CDR3 bases: TGTGCCAGCAGCAAGTCGTCCGGCAGGGGGCCCGGGGAGACCCAGTACTTC.

This rearrangement joins TRBV30 to TRBJ2-3; perhaps TRBD2 as D (7 bases). V was clipped by 8 bases and J by 4 bases, with 16 bases between them. Germline V gene lookup returns CDR1 GTSNPN and CDR2 SVGIG (reference sequence). The CDR3 contains 13 residues. The CDR3 coding sequence is TGTGCCGGGGGGGCAGTAAATCCAGATACGCAGTATTTT. Amino acids: CAGGAVNPDTQYF. The whole variable domain, remainder taken from reference TRBV30 and TRBJ2-3, is SQTIHQWPATLVQPVGSPLSLECTVEGTSNPNLYWYRQAAGRGLQLLFYSVGIGQISSEVPQNLSASRPQDRQFILSSKKLLLSDSGFYLCAGGAVNPDTQYFGPGTRLTVL.

This chain uses TRBV12-5 with TRBJ2-4; TRBD1 matches at 7 bases. CDR1 LGHNT and CDR2 FRNRAP come from the germline V gene. J lost 2 bases, V lost 4 bases, and 8 bases had no gene match. The CDR3 totals 16 residues. The DNA for the CDR3 is TGTGCTAGTGGTTCTAAGGGGGCGATCCCCAAAAACATTCAGTACTTC. Protein product: CASGSKGAIPKNIQYF.

The CDR3 reads CAPLTGTGENNEQFF. CDR3 nucleotide sequence: TGTGCCCCCCTTACCGGGACAGGGGAGAACAATGAGCAGTTCTTC. The rearrangement uses TRBV6-1 and TRBJ2-1, with TRBD1 identical over 10 bases. With V trimmed by 11 bases and J by 5 bases, 12 bases remained unmatched. Per germline, CDR1 MNHNS and CDR2 SASEGT. The CDR3 totals 15 residues.

J is TRBJ1-6 and V is TRBV6-4, with no clear D. Germline V CDR1 and CDR2: MRHNA, SNTAGT. The CDR3 is 13 residues long. Between the trimmed V and J ends, which lost 2 bases and 7 bases, there was a span of 6 bases. CDR3 coding DNA: TGTGCCAGCAGTGACGGGCAAAATTCACCCCTCCACTTT. It specifies CASSDGQNSPLHF.

The chain has TRBV4-3 and TRBJ1-3; 10 bases agree with TRBD1. Germline V gene sequence: CDR1 LGHNA, CDR2 YSLEER. V was clipped by 0 bases and J by 2 bases; unmatched bases: 10. The CDR3 covers 19 residues. CDR3 sequence: CASSQDRDRGEIAGNTIYF. The CDR3 bases are TGCGCCAGCAGCCAAGATCGGGACAGGGGAGAGATCGCTGGAAACACCATATATTTT.